This T cell receptor beta chain stems from a study of blood T cells in healthy people across ages. It was with a sample-barcoded 5' primer and a J-beta primer mix that a second PCR of roughly 7 to 12 cycles was run. From the 5' RACE reads, TCRdb called clonotypes with MiXCR, one entry per CDR3 protein. The table shows approximately 790,000 distinct CDR3 sequences, with 62% occurring only once. Material: blood. The receptor was derived from a man aged 25 to 40 in good health.

CDR3 DNA sequence: TGCGCCAGCAGCTTATTCTGGGGATCCTACGAGCAGTACTTC. It translates to CASSLFWGSYEQYF. The rearrangement links TRBV5-1 to TRBJ2-7; D remains ambiguous. This CDR3 has 14 residues. CDR1 is SGHRS and CDR2 is YFSETQ in the germline V gene. Trimming cost V 2 bases and J 1 base, with 10 bases left between them.